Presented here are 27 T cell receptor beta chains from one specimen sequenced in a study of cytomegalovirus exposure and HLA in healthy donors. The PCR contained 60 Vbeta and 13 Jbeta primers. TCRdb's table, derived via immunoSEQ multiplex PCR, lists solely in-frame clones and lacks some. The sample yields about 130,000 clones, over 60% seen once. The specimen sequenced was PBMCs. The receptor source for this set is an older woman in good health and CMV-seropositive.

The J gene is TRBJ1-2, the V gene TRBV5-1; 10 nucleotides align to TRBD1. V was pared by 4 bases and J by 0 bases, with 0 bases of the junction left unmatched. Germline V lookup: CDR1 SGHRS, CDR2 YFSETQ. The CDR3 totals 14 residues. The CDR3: CASSGQGANYGYTF. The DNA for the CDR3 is TGCGCCAGCAGCGGACAGGGGGCTAACTATGGCTACACCTTC.

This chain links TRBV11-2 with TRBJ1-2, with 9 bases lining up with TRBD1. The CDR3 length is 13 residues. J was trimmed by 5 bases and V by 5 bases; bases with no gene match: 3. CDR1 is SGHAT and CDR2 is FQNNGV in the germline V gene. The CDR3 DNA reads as TGTGCCAGCAGCGTACAGGGGGCGTATGGCTACACCTTC. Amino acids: CASSVQGAYGYTF.

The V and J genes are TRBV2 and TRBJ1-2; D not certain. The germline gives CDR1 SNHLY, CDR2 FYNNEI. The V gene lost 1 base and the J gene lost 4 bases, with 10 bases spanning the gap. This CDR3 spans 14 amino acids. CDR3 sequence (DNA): TGTGCCAGCAGTGAAGGACCAGGATTCTATGGCTACACCTTC. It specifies CASSEGPGFYGYTF.

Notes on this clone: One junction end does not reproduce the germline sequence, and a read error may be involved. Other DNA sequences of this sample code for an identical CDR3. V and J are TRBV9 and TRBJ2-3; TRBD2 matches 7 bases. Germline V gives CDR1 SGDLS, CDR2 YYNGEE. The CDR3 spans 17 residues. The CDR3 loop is CASSLAGASLGTDTQYF. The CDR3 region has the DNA TGCGCCAGCTCTCTGGCGGGAGCCTCCTTGGGCACAGATACGCAGTATTTT.

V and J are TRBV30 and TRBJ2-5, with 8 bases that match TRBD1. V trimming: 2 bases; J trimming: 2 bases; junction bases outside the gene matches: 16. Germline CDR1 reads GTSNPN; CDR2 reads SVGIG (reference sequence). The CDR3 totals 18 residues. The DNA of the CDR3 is TGTGCCTGGAGTCCAAACGTACTGACAGGGGCCCTGCAAGAGACCCAGTACTTC. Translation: CAWSPNVLTGALQETQYF.

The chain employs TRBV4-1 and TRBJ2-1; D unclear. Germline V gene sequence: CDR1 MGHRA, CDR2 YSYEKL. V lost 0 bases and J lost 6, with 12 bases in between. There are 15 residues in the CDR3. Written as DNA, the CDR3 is TGCGCCAGCAGCCAAGATCCAGGTCGGTCCAATGAGCAGTTCTTC. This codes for CASSQDPGRSNEQFF.

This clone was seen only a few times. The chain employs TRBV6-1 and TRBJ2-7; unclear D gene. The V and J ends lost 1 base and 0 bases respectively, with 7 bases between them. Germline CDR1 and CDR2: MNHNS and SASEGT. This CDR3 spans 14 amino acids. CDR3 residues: CASSEGAFSYEQYF. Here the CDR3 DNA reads TGTGCCAGCAGTGAAGGGGCTTTCTCCTACGAGCAGTACTTC.

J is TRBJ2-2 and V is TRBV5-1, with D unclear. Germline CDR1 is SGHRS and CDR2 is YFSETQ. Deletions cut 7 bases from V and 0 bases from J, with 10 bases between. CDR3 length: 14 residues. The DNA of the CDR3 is TGCGCCAGCTTCGAGCGCCCGAACACCGGGGAGCTGTTTTTT. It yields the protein CASFERPNTGELFF. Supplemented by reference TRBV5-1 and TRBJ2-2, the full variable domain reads KAGVTQTPRYLIKTRGQQVTLSCSPISGHRSVSWYQQTPGQGLQFLFEYFSETQRNKGNFPGRFSGRQFSNSRSEMNVSTLELGDSALYLCASFERPNTGELFFGEGSRLTVL.

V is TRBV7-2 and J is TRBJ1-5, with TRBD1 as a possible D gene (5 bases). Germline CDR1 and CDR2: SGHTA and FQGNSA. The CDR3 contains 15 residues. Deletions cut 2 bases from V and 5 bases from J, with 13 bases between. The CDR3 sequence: CASSLWAGRDQPQHF. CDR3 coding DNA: TGTGCCAGCAGCTTATGGGCAGGGAGGGATCAGCCCCAGCATTTT.

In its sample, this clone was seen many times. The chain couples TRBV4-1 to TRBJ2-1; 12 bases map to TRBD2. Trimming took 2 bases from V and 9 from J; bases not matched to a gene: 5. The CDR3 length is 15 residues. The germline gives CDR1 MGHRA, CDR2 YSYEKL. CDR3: CASSQWTSGNREQFF. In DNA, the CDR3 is TGCGCCAGCAGCCAATGGACTAGCGGGAACCGTGAGCAGTTCTTC.

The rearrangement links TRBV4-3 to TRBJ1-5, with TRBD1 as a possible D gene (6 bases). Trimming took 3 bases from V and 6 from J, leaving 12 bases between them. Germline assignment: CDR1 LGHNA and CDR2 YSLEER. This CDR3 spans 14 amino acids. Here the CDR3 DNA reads TGCGCCAGCAGCCAGGAGGGGGGGATTCAGCCCCAGCATTTT. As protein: CASSQEGGIQPQHF.

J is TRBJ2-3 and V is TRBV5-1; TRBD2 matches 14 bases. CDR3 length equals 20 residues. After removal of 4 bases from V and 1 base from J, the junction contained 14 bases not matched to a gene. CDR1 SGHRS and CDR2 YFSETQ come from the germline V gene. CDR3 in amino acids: CASSRRLAGGSSSGTDTQYF. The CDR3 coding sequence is TGCGCCAGCAGCCGACGACTAGCGGGGGGGTCCTCTAGTGGCACAGATACGCAGTATTTT. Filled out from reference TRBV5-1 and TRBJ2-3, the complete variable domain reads KAGVTQTPRYLIKTRGQQVTLSCSPISGHRSVSWYQQTPGQGLQFLFEYFSETQRNKGNFPGRFSGRQFSNSRSEMNVSTLELGDSALYLCASSRRLAGGSSSGTDTQYFGPGTRLTVL.

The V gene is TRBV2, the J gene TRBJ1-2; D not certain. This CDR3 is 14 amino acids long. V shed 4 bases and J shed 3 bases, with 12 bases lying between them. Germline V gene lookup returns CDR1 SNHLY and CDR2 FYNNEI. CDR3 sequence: CASSVTRQDYGYTF. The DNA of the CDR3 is TGTGCCAGCAGTGTAACACGCCAGGACTATGGCTACACCTTC.

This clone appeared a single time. CDR3 coding DNA: TGTGCCAGCAGCTTGGATGCGGGACGCCTCACCTACGAGCAGTACTTC. It specifies CASSLDAGRLTYEQYF. V and J are TRBV5-6 and TRBJ2-7, with D tentatively TRBD2 (6 bases). The V gene's germline CDR1 is SGHDT and CDR2 YYEEEE. Trimming stripped 0 bases from V and 2 bases from J, with 15 bases between. There are 16 residues in the CDR3.

The CDR3 sequence is CASRPGGGYTF. CDR3 DNA sequence: TGTGCCAGCAGACCAGGGGGCGGCTACACCTTC. The chain couples TRBV2 to TRBJ1-2; 8 nucleotides agree with TRBD1. Looked up from germline, CDR1 is SNHLY and CDR2 is FYNNEI. This CDR3 is built from 11 residues. The J segment lost 8 bases and the V segment lost 6 bases, leaving 2 bases of the junction unmatched.

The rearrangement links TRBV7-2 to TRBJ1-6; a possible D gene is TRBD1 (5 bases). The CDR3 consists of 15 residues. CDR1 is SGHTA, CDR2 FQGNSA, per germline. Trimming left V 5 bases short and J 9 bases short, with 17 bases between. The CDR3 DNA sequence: TGTGCCAGCAGCCCGACAGTTTCTCTGCTTTCACCCCTCCACTTT. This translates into CASSPTVSLLSPLHF.

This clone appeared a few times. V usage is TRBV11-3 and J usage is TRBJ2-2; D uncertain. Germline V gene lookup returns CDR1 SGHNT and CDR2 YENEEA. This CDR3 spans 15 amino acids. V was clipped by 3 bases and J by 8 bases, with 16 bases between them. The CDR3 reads CASSFAVGSRGELFF. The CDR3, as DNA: TGTGCCAGCAGCTTCGCCGTTGGCTCTCGTGGGGAGCTGTTTTTT.

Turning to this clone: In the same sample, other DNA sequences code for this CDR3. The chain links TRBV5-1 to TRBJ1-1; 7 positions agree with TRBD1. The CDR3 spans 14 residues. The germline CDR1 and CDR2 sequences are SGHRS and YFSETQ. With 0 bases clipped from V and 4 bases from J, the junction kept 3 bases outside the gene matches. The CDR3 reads CASSLGAGGTEAFF. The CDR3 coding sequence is TGCGCCAGCAGCTTGGGGGCAGGGGGCACTGAAGCTTTCTTT.

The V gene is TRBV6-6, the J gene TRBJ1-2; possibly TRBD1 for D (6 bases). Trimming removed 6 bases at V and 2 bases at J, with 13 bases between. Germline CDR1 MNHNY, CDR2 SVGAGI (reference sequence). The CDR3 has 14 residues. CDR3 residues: CASSPSDRNYGYTF. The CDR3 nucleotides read TGTGCCAGCAGCCCCTCGGACAGAAACTATGGCTACACCTTC.

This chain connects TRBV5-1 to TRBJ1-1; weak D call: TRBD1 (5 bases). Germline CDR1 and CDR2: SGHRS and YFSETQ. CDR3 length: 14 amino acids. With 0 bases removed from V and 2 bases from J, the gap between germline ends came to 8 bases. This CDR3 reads CASSLGGVNTEAFF. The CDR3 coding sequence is TGCGCCAGCAGCTTGGGGGGGGTAAACACTGAAGCTTTCTTT.

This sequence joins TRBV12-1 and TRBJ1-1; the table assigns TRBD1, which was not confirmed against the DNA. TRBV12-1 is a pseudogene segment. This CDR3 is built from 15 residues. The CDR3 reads CASSFASGDDTEAFF. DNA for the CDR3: TGTGCCAGCAGCTTTGCGTCAGGCGATGACACTGAAGCTTTCTTT.

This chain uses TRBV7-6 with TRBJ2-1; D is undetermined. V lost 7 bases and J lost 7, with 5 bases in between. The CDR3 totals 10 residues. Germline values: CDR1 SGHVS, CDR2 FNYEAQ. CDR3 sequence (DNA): TGTGCCAGCACCCTTAATGAGCAGTTCTTC. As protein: CASTLNEQFF.

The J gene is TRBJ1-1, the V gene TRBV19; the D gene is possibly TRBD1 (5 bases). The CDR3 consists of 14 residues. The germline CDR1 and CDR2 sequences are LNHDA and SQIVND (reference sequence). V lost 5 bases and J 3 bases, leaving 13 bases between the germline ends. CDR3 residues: CASSARRGDTEAFF. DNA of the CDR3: TGTGCCAGTAGTGCCAGGCGGGGGGACACTGAAGCTTTCTTT.

The CDR3 protein is CASSVEPLPGNTQYF. In DNA form, the CDR3 reads TGTGCCAGCAGCGTAGAACCCCTCCCCGGTAATACGCAGTATTTT. The J gene is TRBJ2-3, the V gene TRBV9; D unclear. Trimming took 0 bases from V and 7 from J, leaving 15 bases between them. This CDR3 has 15 amino acids. Germline CDR1 and CDR2: SGDLS and YYNGEE. The full variable domain, with the rest looked up from reference TRBV9 and TRBJ2-3, is DSGVTQTPKHLITATGQRVTLRCSPRSGDLSVYWYQQSLDQGLQFLIQYYNGEERAKGNILERFSAQQFPDLHSELNLSSLELGDSALYFCASSVEPLPGNTQYFGPGTRLTVL.

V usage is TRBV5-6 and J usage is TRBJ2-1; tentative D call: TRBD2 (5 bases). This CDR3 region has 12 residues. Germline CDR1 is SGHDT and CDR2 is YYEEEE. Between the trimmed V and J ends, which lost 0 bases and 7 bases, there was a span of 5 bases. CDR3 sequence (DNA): TGTGCCAGCAGCTTGGGAGGGAATGAGCAGTTCTTC. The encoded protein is CASSLGGNEQFF.

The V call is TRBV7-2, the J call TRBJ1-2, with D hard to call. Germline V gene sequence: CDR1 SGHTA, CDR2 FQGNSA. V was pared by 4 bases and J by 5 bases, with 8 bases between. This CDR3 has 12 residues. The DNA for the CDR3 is TGTGCCAGCAGCTATGCCGGGTATGGCTACACCTTC. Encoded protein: CASSYAGYGYTF.

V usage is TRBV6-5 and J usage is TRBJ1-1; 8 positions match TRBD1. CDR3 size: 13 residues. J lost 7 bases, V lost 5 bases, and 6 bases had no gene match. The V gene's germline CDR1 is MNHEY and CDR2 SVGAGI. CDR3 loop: CASSRPGTGEAFF. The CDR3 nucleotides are TGTGCCAGCAGTCGTCCCGGGACAGGTGAAGCTTTCTTT.